These 29 T cell receptor beta chains came from one sample sequenced in a study of blood T cell repertoires in COVID-19. The assay was immunoSEQ multiplex PCR, and TCRdb's table has in-frame clones only and misses some. The sample lists fewer than 200,000 clones, 83% seen once, with 1.5% to 1.9% in the top ten. Sequencing was performed on peripheral blood. These receptors were obtained from a human donor in a cohort sampled during active COVID-19.

The V and J genes are TRBV4-1 and TRBJ2-5, with D perhaps matching TRBD2 (6 bases). Per the germline V gene, CDR1 is MGHRA and CDR2 is YSYEKL. The CDR3 covers 14 residues. Deletions cut 1 base from V and 5 bases from J, with 11 bases between. In nucleotides, the CDR3 is TGCGCCAGCAGCCAAGCCGGGAGTAGGGAGACCCAGTACTTC. The encoded protein is CASSQAGSRETQYF.

The chain recombines TRBV24-1 with TRBJ1-1; no clear D. This CDR3 has 13 amino acids. Trimming shortened V by 5 bases and J by 1 base, and 7 bases separated the two germline ends. CDR1 is KGHDR, CDR2 SFDVKD, per germline. CDR3 in amino acids: CATSGGRNTEAFF. The CDR3 nucleotides are TGTGCCACCAGTGGAGGCAGGAACACTGAAGCTTTCTTT.

V and J are TRBV9 and TRBJ1-2, with TRBD1 matching 7 bases. The CDR3 is 15 amino acids. In germline, CDR1 is SGDLS, CDR2 YYNGEE. The ends lost 3 bases at V and 2 bases at J; junction bases unmatched: 7. CDR3 DNA: TGTGCCAGCAGCGAGCCCTCGACAGGGAACTATGGCTACACCTTC. Translating it yields CASSEPSTGNYGYTF.

This chain connects TRBV21-1 to TRBJ1-5; the DNA was not used to check the table's D call, TRBD1. TRBV21-1 represents a pseudogene. The CDR3 is made up of 15 amino acids. This chain's CDR3 is CASSKWGRDNQPQHF. DNA for the CDR3: TGTGCCAGCAGCAAATGGGGCAGGGATAATCAGCCCCAGCATTTT.

The chain has TRBV2 and TRBJ2-7, with 9 bases matching TRBD1. The CDR3 has 14 amino acids. Germline V gene lookup returns CDR1 SNHLY and CDR2 FYNNEI. The J segment lost 5 bases and the V segment lost 6 bases, leaving 8 bases of the junction unmatched. The CDR3 DNA follows: TGTGCCAGCAGCCCGGACAGGGGAGACGACGAGCAGTACTTC. Translated: CASSPDRGDDEQYF.

This rearrangement joins TRBV5-5 to TRBJ2-7; 9 nucleotides match TRBD2. Germline assignment: CDR1 SGHKS and CDR2 YYEKEE (reference sequence). This CDR3 spans 15 amino acids. V gave up 4 bases and J gave up 4 bases; unmatched junction bases: 9. CDR3 in amino acids: CASSLSGTSSYEQYF. Written as DNA, the CDR3 is TGTGCCAGCAGCCTCTCCGGGACTAGCTCATACGAGCAGTACTTC.

The rearrangement uses TRBV15 and TRBJ1-5; TRBD1 is a possible D gene (6 bases). CDR3 size: 14 residues. CDR1 and CDR2 (germline): LNHNV, YYDKDF (reference sequence). The V and J ends lost 9 bases and 0 bases respectively, with 12 bases between them. CDR3 in amino acids: CATGTTTSNQPQHF. The CDR3 bases are TGTGCCACGGGGACAACCACTAGCAATCAGCCCCAGCATTTT. The full variable domain, in which reference TRBV15 and TRBJ1-5 provide the parts outside the CDR3, is DAMVIQNPRYQVTQFGKPVTLSCSQTLNHNVMYWYQQKSSQAPKLLFHYYDKDFNNEADTPDNFQSRRPNTSFCFLDIRSPGLGDTAMYLCATGTTTSNQPQHFGDGTRLSIL.

CDR3 amino acids: CASSQSDREEQFF. In nucleotides, the CDR3 is TGCGCCAGCAGCCAATCTGACAGGGAGGAGCAGTTCTTC. The chain is built from TRBV4-3 and TRBJ2-1, with 7 bases identical to TRBD1. Trimming took 2 bases from V and 10 from J; bases not matched to a gene: 5. Germline values: CDR1 LGHNA, CDR2 YSLEER. The CDR3 consists of 13 residues.

This chain uses TRBV11-2 with TRBJ2-7; D perhaps matches TRBD1 (5 bases). The V gene's germline CDR1 is SGHAT and CDR2 FQNNGV. Trimming left V 3 bases short and J 6 bases short, with 15 bases between. The CDR3 consists of 14 residues. CDR3 sequence: CASSLGRAIGEQYF. The CDR3 nucleotides read TGTGCCAGCAGCTTGGGCAGGGCTATTGGCGAGCAGTACTTC.

The rearrangement joins TRBV9 to TRBJ2-3; D not resolved. Trimming pared 4 bases from V and 2 bases from J, leaving 5 bases between. CDR3 length: 12 amino acids. Germline lookup yields CDR1 SGDLS and CDR2 YYNGEE. The CDR3 here is CASSPYTDTQYF. The CDR3 region has the DNA TGTGCCAGCAGCCCTTACACAGATACGCAGTATTTT. The whole variable domain, filled in from reference TRBV9 and TRBJ2-3, reads DSGVTQTPKHLITATGQRVTLRCSPRSGDLSVYWYQQSLDQGLQFLIQYYNGEERAKGNILERFSAQQFPDLHSELNLSSLELGDSALYFCASSPYTDTQYFGPGTRLTVL.

This chain links TRBV5-1 with TRBJ1-5; TRBD1 matches 7 bases. The CDR3 sequence is 15 residues long. V was clipped by 4 bases and J by 5 bases; unmatched bases: 9. Germline assignment: CDR1 SGHRS and CDR2 YFSETQ. The CDR3 spells CASSPTGERDQPQHF. Here the CDR3 DNA reads TGCGCCAGCAGCCCCACAGGGGAAAGGGATCAGCCCCAGCATTTT.

The chain combines TRBV7-8 with TRBJ1-2; perhaps TRBD1 as D (5 bases). CDR3 length equals 13 residues. V was trimmed by 2 bases and J by 4 bases, leaving 8 bases between them. From germline, CDR1 is SGHVS and CDR2 FQNEAQ. The CDR3 region has the DNA TGTGCCAGCAGCTTACCGCAGGGCTATGGCTACACCTTC. It translates to CASSLPQGYGYTF.

The chain carries TRBV6-1 and TRBJ1-6; no firm D call. CDR3 size: 15 residues. Germline CDR1 and CDR2: MNHNS and SASEGT. V was clipped by 2 bases and J by 2 bases, with 7 bases between them. The CDR3 spells CASSEMAAYNSPLHF. The CDR3 region has the DNA TGTGCCAGCAGTGAAATGGCAGCCTATAATTCACCCCTCCACTTT.

The rearrangement joins TRBV15 to TRBJ2-7, with TRBD1 matching over 8 bases. With 1 base clipped from V and 2 bases from J, the junction kept 4 bases outside the gene matches. In germline, CDR1 is LNHNV, CDR2 YYDKDF (reference sequence). The CDR3 contains 15 residues. CDR3 sequence: CATSRVSTGAYEQYF. The DNA for the CDR3 is TGTGCCACCAGCAGAGTTTCGACAGGGGCCTACGAGCAGTACTTC.

The chain is built from TRBV6-1 and TRBJ1-1; D uncertain. CDR3 length: 13 amino acids. Germline lookup yields CDR1 MNHNS and CDR2 SASEGT. V lost 2 bases to trimming and J lost 1 base, with 5 bases between them. CDR3 nucleotides: TGTGCCAGCAGTGAAAGAGAGAACACTGAAGCTTTCTTT. As protein: CASSERENTEAFF.

This chain uses TRBV19 with TRBJ2-7, with TRBD2 identical over 11 bases. The J segment lost 2 bases and the V segment lost 5 bases, leaving 8 bases of the junction unmatched. The germline gives CDR1 LNHDA, CDR2 SQIVND (reference sequence). The CDR3 is made up of 16 amino acids. This CDR3 reads CASSLRLAGSTYEQYF. CDR3 bases: TGTGCCAGTAGTCTTCGACTAGCGGGGTCCACCTACGAGCAGTACTTC.

The rearrangement joins TRBV28 to TRBJ2-7; D gene ambiguous. The CDR3 has 14 residues. V lost 5 bases, J lost 1 base, and 12 bases lay in between. Germline V CDR1 and CDR2: MDHEN, SYDVKM. The DNA for the CDR3 is TGTGCCAGCAGTCACCCGACACCTTCCTACGAGCAGTACTTC. It translates to CASSHPTPSYEQYF.

The chain employs TRBV7-6 and TRBJ2-1, with D maybe TRBD1 (6 bases). The CDR3 totals 16 residues. Deletions cut 5 bases from V and 6 bases from J, with 20 bases between. Germline V gene sequence: CDR1 SGHVS, CDR2 FNYEAQ. The CDR3 sequence: CASSLSGTSRINEQFF. The CDR3 DNA is TGTGCCAGCAGCCTTTCAGGGACATCACGGATCAATGAGCAGTTCTTC.

V and J are TRBV20-1 and TRBJ2-1; D not certain. The CDR3 has 11 amino acids. CDR1 is DFQATT, CDR2 SNEGSKA, per germline (reference sequence). With 5 bases removed from V and 8 bases from J, the gap between germline ends came to 10 bases. CDR3 protein: CSAPRLDEQFF. The CDR3 coding sequence is TGCAGTGCTCCCCGACTTGATGAGCAGTTCTTC.

The chain recombines TRBV27 with TRBJ2-1; 10 bases are shared with TRBD2. The CDR3 runs to 17 residues. CDR1 and CDR2 (germline): MNHEY, SMNVEV (reference sequence). The V and J ends lost 6 bases and 2 bases, in that order; junction bases with no gene match: 10. CDR3 bases: TGTGCCAGCAGCTACCCCGGGACTAGCGATGCCTACAATGAGCAGTTCTTC. It codes for CASSYPGTSDAYNEQFF.

The V gene is TRBV7-6, the J gene TRBJ2-2; 7 nucleotides match TRBD2. CDR3 length: 15 amino acids. The germline V gene has CDR1 SGHVS and CDR2 FNYEAQ. V lost 8 bases to trimming and J lost 4 bases; unmatched junction nucleotides: 10. CDR3: CASGAPGGGTGELFF. CDR3 coding DNA: TGTGCCAGCGGGGCTCCTGGCGGGGGCACCGGGGAGCTGTTTTTT.

The rearrangement joins TRBV4-3 to TRBJ2-7; D is perhaps TRBD2 (6 bases). Germline V gene lookup returns CDR1 LGHNA and CDR2 YSLEER. The V end was cut by 1 base, the J end by 7 bases, with 17 bases between. CDR3 size: 15 residues. DNA of the CDR3: TGCGCCAGCAGCCAAGGGAACGGGGACTTGGGGGAGCAGTACTTC. Protein: CASSQGNGDLGEQYF.

This clone was picked up a small number of times. The rearrangement joins TRBV15 to TRBJ2-7, with 10 bases that match TRBD1. CDR1 and CDR2 (germline): LNHNV, YYDKDF (reference sequence). This CDR3 contains 13 residues. V lost 2 bases and J lost 7; bases outside the gene matches: 2. CDR3 bases: TGTGCCACCAGCAGAAGGGACAGGGGAGAGCAGTACTTC. Its translation is CATSRRDRGEQYF.

The V gene is TRBV10-3, the J gene TRBJ2-7; D uncertain. CDR3 length equals 12 residues. Germline CDR1 is ENHRY and CDR2 is SYGVKD. V gave up 3 bases and J gave up 2 bases, with 5 bases separating them. Here the CDR3 reads CAISEHPYEQYF. The DNA of the CDR3 is TGTGCCATCAGTGAACACCCCTACGAGCAGTACTTC.

J is TRBJ1-5 and V is TRBV19, with TRBD1 as a possible D gene (6 bases). V was cut by 6 bases and J by 2 bases, with 14 bases left in between. There are 15 residues in the CDR3. Germline CDR1 LNHDA, CDR2 SQIVND (reference sequence). The CDR3 DNA sequence: TGTGCCAGTAGACCCTCGTCAGGGGGCAATCAGCCCCAGCATTTT. Protein sequence: CASRPSSGGNQPQHF.

Only a few counts were recorded for this clone. V is TRBV7-6 and J is TRBJ2-2, with D unresolved. Germline V gives CDR1 SGHVS, CDR2 FNYEAQ. This CDR3 contains 16 residues. V dropped 1 base and J dropped 0 bases, with 9 bases sitting between them. The CDR3 nucleotides are TGTGCCAGCAGCTTAGAACGTCAGGCGAACACCGGGGAGCTGTTTTTT. It yields the protein CASSLERQANTGELFF.

This clone was recorded a few times. V and J are TRBV6-2 or TRBV6-3 and TRBJ1-1, with 12 bases aligning to TRBD1. J was trimmed by 2 bases and V by 0 bases; bases with no gene match: 1. Germline V gives CDR1 MNHEY, CDR2 SVGEGT. This CDR3 comprises 16 residues. In DNA, the CDR3 is TGTGCCAGCAGTTACTCGGGACAGGGGGCCAACACTGAAGCTTTCTTT. Protein: CASSYSGQGANTEAFF.

The chain combines TRBV10-1 with TRBJ2-1; maybe TRBD1 (6 bases). Per germline, CDR1 WNHNN and CDR2 SYGVQD (reference sequence). This CDR3 has 15 residues. Trimming shortened V by 4 bases and J by 5 bases, and 15 bases separated the two germline ends. The CDR3 loop is CASSARGMGHNEQFF. As DNA, the CDR3 is TGCGCCAGCAGTGCCAGGGGAATGGGACACAATGAGCAGTTCTTC.

V gene TRBV27 combines with J gene TRBJ2-2; the D gene is possibly TRBD2 (6 bases). The CDR3 is made up of 16 amino acids. Trimming took off 0 bases at V and 0 bases at J, with 8 bases between the two ends. CDR1 is MNHEY, CDR2 SMNVEV, per germline (reference sequence). The CDR3: CASSLSGLTNTGELFF. The DNA of the CDR3 is TGTGCCAGCAGTTTATCCGGACTAACGAACACCGGGGAGCTGTTTTTT.